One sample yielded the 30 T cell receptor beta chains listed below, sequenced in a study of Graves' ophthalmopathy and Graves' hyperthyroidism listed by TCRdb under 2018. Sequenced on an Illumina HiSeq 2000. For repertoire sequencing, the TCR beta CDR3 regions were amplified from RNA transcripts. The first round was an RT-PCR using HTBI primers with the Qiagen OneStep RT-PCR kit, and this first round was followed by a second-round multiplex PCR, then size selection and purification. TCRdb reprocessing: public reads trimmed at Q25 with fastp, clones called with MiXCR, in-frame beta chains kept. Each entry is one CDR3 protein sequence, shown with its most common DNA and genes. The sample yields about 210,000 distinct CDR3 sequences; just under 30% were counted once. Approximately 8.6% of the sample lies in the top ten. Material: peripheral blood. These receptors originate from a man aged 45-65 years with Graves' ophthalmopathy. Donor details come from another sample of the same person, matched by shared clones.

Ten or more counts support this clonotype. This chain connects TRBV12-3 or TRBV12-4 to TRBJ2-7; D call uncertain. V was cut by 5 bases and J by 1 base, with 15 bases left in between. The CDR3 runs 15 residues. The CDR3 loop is CASSLNPVGSYEQYF. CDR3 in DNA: TGTGCCAGCAGTCTAAACCCAGTTGGTTCCTACGAGCAGTACTTC.

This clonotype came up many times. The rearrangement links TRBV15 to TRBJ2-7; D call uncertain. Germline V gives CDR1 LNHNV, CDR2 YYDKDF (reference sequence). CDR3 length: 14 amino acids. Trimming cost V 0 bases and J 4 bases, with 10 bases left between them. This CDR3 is CATSREVQEYEQYF. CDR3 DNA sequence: TGTGCCACCAGCAGAGAAGTACAAGAGTACGAGCAGTACTTC.

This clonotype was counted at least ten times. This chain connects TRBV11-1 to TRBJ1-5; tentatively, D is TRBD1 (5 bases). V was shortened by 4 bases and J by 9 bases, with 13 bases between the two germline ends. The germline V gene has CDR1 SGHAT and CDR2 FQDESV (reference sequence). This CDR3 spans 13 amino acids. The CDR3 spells CASSWGGSWPQHF. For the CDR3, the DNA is TGTGCCAGCAGCTGGGGGGGATCGTGGCCCCAGCATTTT.

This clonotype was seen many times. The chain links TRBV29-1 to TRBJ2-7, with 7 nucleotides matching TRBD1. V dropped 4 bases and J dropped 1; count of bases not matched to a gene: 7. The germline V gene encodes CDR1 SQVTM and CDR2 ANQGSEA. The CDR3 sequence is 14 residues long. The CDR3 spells CSVVRDSPSYEQYF. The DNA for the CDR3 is TGCAGCGTTGTCCGGGACAGTCCATCCTACGAGCAGTACTTC.

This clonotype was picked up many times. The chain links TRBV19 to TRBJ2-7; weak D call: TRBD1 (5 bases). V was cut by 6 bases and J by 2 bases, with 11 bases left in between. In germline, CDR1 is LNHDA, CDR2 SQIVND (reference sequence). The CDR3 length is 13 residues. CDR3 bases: TGTGCCAGTAGCATCAGGGTACCCTACGAGCAGTACTTC. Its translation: CASSIRVPYEQYF.

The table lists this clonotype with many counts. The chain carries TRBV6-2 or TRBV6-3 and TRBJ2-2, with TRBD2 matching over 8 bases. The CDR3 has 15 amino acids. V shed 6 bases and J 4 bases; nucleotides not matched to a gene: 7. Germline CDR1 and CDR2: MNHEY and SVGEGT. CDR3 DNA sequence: TGTGCCAGCAGAACGGCGGGAGGTATCACCGGGGAGCTGTTTTTT. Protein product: CASRTAGGITGELFF.

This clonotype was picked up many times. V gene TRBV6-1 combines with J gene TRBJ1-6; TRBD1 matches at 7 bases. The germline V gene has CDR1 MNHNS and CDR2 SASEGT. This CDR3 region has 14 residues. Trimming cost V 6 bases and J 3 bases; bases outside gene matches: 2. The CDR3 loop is CASSRQGYNSPLHF. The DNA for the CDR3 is TGTGCCAGCAGCCGACAGGGCTATAATTCACCCCTCCACTTT.

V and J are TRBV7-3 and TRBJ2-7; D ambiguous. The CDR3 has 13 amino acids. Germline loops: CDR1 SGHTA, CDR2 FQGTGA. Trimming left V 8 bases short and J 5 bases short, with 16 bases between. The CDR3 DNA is TGTGCCAGCGGCCCGACGAGAAGGAACGAGCAGTACTTC. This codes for CASGPTRRNEQYF.

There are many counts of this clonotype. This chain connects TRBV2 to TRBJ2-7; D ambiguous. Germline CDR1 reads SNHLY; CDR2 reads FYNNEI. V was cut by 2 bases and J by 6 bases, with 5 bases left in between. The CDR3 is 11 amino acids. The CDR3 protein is CASSEFGEQYF. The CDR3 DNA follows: TGTGCCAGCAGTGAATTCGGCGAGCAGTACTTC.

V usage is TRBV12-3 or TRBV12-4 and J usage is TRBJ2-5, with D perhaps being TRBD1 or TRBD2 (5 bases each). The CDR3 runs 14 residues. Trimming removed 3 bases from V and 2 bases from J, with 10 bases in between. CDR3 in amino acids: CASSFRDGQETQYF. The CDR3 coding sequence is TGTGCCAGCAGTTTTCGGGACGGTCAAGAGACCCAGTACTTC.

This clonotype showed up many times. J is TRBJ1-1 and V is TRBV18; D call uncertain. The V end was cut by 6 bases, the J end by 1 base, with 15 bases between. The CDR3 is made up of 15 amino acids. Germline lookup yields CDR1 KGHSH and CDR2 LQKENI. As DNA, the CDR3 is TGTGCCAGCTCCCCGCAAATAGCCTCGAACACTGAAGCTTTCTTT. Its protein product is CASSPQIASNTEAFF.

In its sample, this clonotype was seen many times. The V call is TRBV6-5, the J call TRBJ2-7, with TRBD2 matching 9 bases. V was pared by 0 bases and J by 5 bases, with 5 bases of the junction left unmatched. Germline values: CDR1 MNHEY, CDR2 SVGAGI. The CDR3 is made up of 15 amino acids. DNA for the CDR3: TGTGCCAGCAGTTACTCTGGCGGGAGGGACCACGAGCAGTACTTC. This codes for CASSYSGGRDHEQYF.

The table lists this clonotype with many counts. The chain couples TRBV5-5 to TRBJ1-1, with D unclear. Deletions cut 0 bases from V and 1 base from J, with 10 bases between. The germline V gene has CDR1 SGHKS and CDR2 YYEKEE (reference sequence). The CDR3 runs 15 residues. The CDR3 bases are TGTGCCAGCAGCTTGGAAGGGAGGAGGAACACTGAAGCTTTCTTT. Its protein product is CASSLEGRRNTEAFF.

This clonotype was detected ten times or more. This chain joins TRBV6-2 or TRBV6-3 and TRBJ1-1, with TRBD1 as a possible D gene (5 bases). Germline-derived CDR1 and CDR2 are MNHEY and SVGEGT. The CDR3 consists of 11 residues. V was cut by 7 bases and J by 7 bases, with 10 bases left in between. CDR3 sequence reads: CASTPGHEAFF. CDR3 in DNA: TGTGCCAGCACTCCGGGGCATGAAGCTTTCTTT.

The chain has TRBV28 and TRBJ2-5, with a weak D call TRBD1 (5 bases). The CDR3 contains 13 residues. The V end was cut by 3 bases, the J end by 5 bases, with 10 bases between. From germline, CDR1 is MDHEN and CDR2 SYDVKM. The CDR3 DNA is TGTGCCAGCAGTTTCCCAGGGCTGGAGACCCAGTACTTC. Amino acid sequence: CASSFPGLETQYF.

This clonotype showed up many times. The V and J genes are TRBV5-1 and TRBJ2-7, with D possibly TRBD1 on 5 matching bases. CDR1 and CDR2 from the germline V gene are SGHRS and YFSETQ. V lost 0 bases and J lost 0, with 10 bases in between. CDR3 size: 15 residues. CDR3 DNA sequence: TGCGCCAGCAGCTTGGCCCAGGGTAGCTCCTACGAGCAGTACTTC. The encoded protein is CASSLAQGSSYEQYF.

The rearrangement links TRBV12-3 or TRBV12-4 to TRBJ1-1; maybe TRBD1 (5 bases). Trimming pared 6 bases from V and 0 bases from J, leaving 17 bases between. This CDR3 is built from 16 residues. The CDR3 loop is CASSPRVPSVNTEAFF. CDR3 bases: TGTGCCAGCAGCCCCAGGGTGCCATCCGTGAACACTGAAGCTTTCTTT.

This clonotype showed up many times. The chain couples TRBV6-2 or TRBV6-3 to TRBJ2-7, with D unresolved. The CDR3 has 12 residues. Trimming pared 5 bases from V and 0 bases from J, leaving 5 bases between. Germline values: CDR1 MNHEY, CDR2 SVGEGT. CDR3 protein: CASSGDSYEQYF. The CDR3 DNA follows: TGTGCCAGCAGTGGCGACTCCTACGAGCAGTACTTC.

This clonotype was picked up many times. DNA for the CDR3: TGTGCCACCAGTCTAACAGCTTACTATGGCTACACCTTC. It yields the protein CATSLTAYYGYTF. The chain links TRBV24-1 to TRBJ1-2; no firm D call. Trimming cost V 6 bases and J 3 bases, with 10 bases left between them. The CDR3 covers 13 residues. CDR1 and CDR2 from the germline V gene are KGHDR and SFDVKD.

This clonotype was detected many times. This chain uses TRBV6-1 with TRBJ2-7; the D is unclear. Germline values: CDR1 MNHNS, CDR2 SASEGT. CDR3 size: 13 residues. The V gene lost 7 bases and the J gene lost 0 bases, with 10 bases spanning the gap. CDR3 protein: CASTDPNSYEQYF. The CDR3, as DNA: TGTGCCAGCACTGACCCGAACTCCTACGAGCAGTACTTC.

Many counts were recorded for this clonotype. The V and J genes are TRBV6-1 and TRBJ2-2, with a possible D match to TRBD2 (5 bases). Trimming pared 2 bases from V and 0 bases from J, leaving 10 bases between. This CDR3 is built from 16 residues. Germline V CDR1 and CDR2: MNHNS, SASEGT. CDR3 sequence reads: CASSESGITNTGELFF. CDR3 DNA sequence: TGTGCCAGCAGTGAAAGCGGAATTACGAACACCGGGGAGCTGTTTTTT.

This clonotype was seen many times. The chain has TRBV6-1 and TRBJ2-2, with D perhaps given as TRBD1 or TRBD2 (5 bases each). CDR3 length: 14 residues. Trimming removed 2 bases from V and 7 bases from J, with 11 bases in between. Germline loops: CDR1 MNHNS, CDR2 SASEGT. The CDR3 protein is CASSERGVGGELFF. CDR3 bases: TGTGCCAGCAGTGAAAGGGGAGTTGGCGGGGAGCTGTTTTTT.

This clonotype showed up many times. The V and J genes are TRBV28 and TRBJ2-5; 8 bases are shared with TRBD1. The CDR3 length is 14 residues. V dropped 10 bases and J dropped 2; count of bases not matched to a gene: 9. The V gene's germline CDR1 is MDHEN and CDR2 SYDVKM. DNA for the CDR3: TGTGCCACTAAAGAACAGGGGGAACAAGAGACCCAGTACTTC. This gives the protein CATKEQGEQETQYF.

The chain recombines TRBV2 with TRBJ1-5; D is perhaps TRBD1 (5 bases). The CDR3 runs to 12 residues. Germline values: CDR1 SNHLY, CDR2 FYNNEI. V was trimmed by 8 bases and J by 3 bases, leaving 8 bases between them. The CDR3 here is CASGASNQPQHF. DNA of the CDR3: TGTGCCAGCGGGGCTTCCAATCAGCCCCAGCATTTT.

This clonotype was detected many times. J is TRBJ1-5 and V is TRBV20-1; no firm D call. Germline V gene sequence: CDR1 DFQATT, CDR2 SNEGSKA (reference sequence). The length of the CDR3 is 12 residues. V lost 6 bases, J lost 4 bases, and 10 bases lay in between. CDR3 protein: CSAKSLNQPQHF. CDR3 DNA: TGCAGTGCCAAGAGCCTTAATCAGCCCCAGCATTTT.

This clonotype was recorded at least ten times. The CDR3 bases are TGTGCCAGTAGTATAGGAAGCTCTGGGGCCAACGTCCTGACTTTC. Translated: CASSIGSSGANVLTF. V usage is TRBV19 and J usage is TRBJ2-6; D uncertain. Trimming stripped 1 base from V and 0 bases from J, with 4 bases between. This CDR3 is 15 amino acids long. Germline V gene lookup returns CDR1 LNHDA and CDR2 SQIVND (reference sequence).

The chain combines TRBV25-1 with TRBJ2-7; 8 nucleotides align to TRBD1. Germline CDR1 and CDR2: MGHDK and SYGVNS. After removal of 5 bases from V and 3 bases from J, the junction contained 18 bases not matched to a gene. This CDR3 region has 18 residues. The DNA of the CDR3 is TGTGCCAGCAGTTCCCAGGGGGGACAGGCTAAGGGACGCTACGAGCAGTACTTC. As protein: CASSSQGGQAKGRYEQYF.

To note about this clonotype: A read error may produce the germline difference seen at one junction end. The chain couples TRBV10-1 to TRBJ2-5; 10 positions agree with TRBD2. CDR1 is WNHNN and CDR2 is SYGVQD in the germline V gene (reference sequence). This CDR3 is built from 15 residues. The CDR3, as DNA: TGCGCCAGCAGTGAGACAGCGGGAGGGCTCGAGACCCAGTATTTC. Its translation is CASSETAGGLETQYF.

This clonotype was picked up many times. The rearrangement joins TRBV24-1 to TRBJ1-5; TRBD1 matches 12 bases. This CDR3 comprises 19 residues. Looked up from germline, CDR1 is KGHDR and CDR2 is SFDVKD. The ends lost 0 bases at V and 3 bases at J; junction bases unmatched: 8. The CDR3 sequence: CATSDLQGTGGFVNQPQHF. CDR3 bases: TGTGCCACCAGTGATTTGCAAGGGACAGGGGGCTTCGTCAATCAGCCCCAGCATTTT.

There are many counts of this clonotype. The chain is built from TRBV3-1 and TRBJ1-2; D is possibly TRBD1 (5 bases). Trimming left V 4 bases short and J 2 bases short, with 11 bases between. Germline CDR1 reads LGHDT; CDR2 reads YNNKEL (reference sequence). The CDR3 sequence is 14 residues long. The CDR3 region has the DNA TGTGCCAGCAGCCCGACAGATCCCAACTATGGCTACACCTTC. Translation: CASSPTDPNYGYTF.